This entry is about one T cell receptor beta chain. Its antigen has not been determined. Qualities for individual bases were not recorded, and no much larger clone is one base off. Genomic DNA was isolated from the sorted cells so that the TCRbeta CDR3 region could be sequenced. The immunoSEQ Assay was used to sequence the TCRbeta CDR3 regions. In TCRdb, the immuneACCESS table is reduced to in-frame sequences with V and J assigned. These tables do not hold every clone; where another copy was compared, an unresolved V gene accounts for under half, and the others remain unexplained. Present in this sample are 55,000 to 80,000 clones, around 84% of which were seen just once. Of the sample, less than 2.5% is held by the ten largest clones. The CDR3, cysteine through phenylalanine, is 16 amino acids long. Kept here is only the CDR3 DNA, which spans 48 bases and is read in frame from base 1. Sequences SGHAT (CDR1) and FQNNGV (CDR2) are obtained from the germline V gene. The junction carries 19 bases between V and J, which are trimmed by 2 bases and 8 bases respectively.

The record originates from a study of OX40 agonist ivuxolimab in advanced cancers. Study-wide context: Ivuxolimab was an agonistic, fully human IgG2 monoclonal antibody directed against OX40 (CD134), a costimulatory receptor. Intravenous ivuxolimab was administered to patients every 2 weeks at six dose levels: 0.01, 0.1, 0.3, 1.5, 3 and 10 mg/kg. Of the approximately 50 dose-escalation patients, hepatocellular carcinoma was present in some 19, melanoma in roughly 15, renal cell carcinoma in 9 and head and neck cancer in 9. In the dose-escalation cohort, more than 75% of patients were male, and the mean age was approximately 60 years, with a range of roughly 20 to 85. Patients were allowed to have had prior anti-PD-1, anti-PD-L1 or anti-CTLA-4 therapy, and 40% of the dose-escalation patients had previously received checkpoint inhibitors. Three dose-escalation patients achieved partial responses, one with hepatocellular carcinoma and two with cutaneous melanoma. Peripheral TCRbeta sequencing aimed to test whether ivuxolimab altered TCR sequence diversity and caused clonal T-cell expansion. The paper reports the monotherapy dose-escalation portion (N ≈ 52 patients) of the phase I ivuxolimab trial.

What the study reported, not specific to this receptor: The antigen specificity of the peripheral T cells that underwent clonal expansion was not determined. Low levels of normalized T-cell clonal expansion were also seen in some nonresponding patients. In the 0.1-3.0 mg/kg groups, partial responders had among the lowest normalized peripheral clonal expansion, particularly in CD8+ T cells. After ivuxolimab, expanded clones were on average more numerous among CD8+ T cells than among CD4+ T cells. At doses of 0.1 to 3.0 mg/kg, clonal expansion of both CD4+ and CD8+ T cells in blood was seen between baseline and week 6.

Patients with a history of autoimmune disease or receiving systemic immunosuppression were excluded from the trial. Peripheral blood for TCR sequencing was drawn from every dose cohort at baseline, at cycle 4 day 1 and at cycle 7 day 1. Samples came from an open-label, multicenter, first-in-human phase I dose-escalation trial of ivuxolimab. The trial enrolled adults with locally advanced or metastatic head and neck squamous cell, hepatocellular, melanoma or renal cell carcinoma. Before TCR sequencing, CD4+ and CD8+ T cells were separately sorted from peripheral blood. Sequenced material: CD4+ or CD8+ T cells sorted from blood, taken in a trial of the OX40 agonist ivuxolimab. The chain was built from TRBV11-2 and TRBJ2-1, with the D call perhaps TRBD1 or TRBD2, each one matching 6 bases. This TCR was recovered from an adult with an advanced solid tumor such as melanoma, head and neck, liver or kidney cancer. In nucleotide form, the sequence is TGTGCCAGCAGCTTAAAGATCATCGGGGGCCGTGATGAGCAGTTCTTC. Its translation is CASSLKIIGGRDEQFF.